The 16 T cell receptor beta chains reported below all come from one sample, sequenced in a study of blood T cell repertoires in COVID-19. Here immunoSEQ multiplex PCR was the method, and the copy in TCRdb shows in-frame clones only, minus some. Altogether some 31,000 clones are present, 85% to 90% being singletons, with the ten largest covering around 1.5%. The sequenced material came from peripheral blood. Every receptor here comes from a man aged 55 to 69 with active COVID-19.

The chain has TRBV5-4 and TRBJ1-1; possibly TRBD1 for D (5 bases). The germline gives CDR1 SGHNT, CDR2 YYREEE (reference sequence). CDR3 size: 15 residues. Trimming pared 0 bases from V and 3 bases from J, leaving 12 bases between. The CDR3 nucleotides read TGTGCCAGCAGCTTGGATGGGGGGTTGTACACTGAAGCTTTCTTT. This translates into CASSLDGGLYTEAFF.

This clone was recorded a few times. The V call is TRBV29-1, the J call TRBJ1-2; 11 bases agree with TRBD1. The CDR3 runs to 13 residues. Unmatched junction bases numbered 5, after V lost 5 bases and J lost 6 bases. The V gene's germline CDR1 is SQVTM and CDR2 ANQGSEA. The CDR3 coding sequence is TGCAGCGTTAGGACAGGGGGCACCCATGGCTACACCTTC. Encoded protein: CSVRTGGTHGYTF.

There are a few counts of this clone. The chain has TRBV2 and TRBJ2-5; 11 nucleotides line up with TRBD2. V was pared by 5 bases and J by 7 bases, with 12 bases of the junction left unmatched. There are 16 residues in the CDR3. Germline V CDR1 and CDR2: SNHLY, FYNNEI. The CDR3 coding sequence is TGTGCCAGCAGTCGTACCGGGACTAGCGGACGGGGGACCCAGTACTTC. Amino acid sequence: CASSRTGTSGRGTQYF.

The chain carries TRBV6-6 and TRBJ1-6; 9 bases are a match to TRBD1. The CDR3 consists of 15 residues. CDR1 and CDR2 from the germline V gene are MNHNY and SVGAGI (reference sequence). V shed 2 bases and J 11 bases; nucleotides not matched to a gene: 7. CDR3 in DNA: TGTGCCAGCAGTTACCCGGACAGGGGCGGGACACCCCTCCACTTT. The encoded protein is CASSYPDRGGTPLHF.

J is TRBJ2-3 and V is TRBV6-5, with 10 bases aligning to TRBD2. In germline, CDR1 is MNHEY, CDR2 SVGAGI. With V trimmed by 7 bases and J by 0 bases, 4 bases remained unmatched. The CDR3 is made up of 15 amino acids. CDR3 loop: CASIVLAGSTDTQYF. The CDR3 region has the DNA TGTGCCAGCATTGTACTAGCGGGAAGCACAGATACGCAGTATTTT.

The genes are TRBV11-2 and TRBJ2-5; 9 nucleotides align to TRBD2. From germline, CDR1 is SGHAT and CDR2 FQNNGV. Losses at the gene ends were 1 base for V and 7 bases for J; bases not matched to a gene: 7. This CDR3 has 15 residues. The CDR3 sequence: CASSLGGSGGWTQYF. As DNA, the CDR3 is TGTGCCAGCAGCTTAGGAGGTAGCGGGGGATGGACCCAGTACTTC.

The chain carries TRBV4-1 and TRBJ1-3; D is unclear. CDR3 length equals 16 residues. The V and J ends lost 3 bases and 0 bases respectively, with 12 bases between them. The germline CDR1 and CDR2 sequences are MGHRA and YSYEKL. DNA of the CDR3: TGCGCCAGCAGCCAGGGCCCTCAAGTCTCTGGAAACACCATATATTTT. Residues: CASSQGPQVSGNTIYF.

The V gene is TRBV5-1, the J gene TRBJ2-2; 7 nucleotides align to TRBD1. CDR3 length: 15 amino acids. The V gene's germline CDR1 is SGHRS and CDR2 YFSETQ. Trimming at V came to 8 bases and at J to 4 bases, leaving 11 bases not matched to a gene. CDR3 protein: CARTDDREITGELFF. The CDR3 nucleotides read TGCGCCAGAACTGACGACAGGGAAATCACCGGGGAGCTGTTTTTT.

The chain's CDR3 is CASSQGQPYNSPLHF. In nucleotides, the CDR3 is TGTGCCAGCAGCCAGGGCCAGCCTTATAATTCACCCCTCCACTTT. The chain combines TRBV3-1 (or the pseudogene TRBV3-2) with TRBJ1-6, with D unresolved. Germline loops: CDR1 LGHDT, CDR2 YNNKEL (reference sequence). Trimming cost V 3 bases and J 4 bases, with 10 bases left between them. The CDR3 is 15 residues long.

This chain links TRBV28 with TRBJ1-5; possible D gene TRBD1, 5 bases. Trimming took off 5 bases at V and 7 bases at J, with 21 bases between the two ends. Germline assignment: CDR1 MDHEN and CDR2 SYDVKM. The length of the CDR3 is 16 residues. For the CDR3, the DNA is TGTGCCAGCAGTACATACCCACAAGGGGAGGAACAGCCCCAGCATTTT. Amino acid sequence: CASSTYPQGEEQPQHF.

The chain is built from TRBV19 and TRBJ1-5; 8 nucleotides line up with TRBD1. Germline values: CDR1 LNHDA, CDR2 SQIVND (reference sequence). This CDR3 has 15 amino acids. V lost 3 bases and J lost 9; bases outside the gene matches: 10. The CDR3 reads CASSIGTGGGGPQHF. Written as DNA, the CDR3 is TGTGCCAGTAGTATCGGGACAGGAGGGGGGGGGCCCCAGCATTTT.

The chain combines TRBV12-3 or TRBV12-4 with TRBJ2-7, with D perhaps matching TRBD2 (6 bases). The V end lost 11 bases, the J end lost 12 bases, and 11 bases lay between the germline ends. This CDR3 region has 8 residues. CDR3 region: CAFGSMYF. The CDR3 DNA reads TGTGCCTTCGGGAGTATGTACTTC.

This chain links TRBV12-3 or TRBV12-4 with TRBJ1-1; no definite D call. Trimming stripped 6 bases from V and 1 base from J, with 9 bases between. The length of the CDR3 is 13 residues. CDR3 loop: CASSQQRNTEAFF. CDR3 in DNA: TGTGCCAGCAGCCAACAAAGGAACACTGAAGCTTTCTTT.

The chain has TRBV6-5 and TRBJ2-7; 8 bases fit TRBD1. Germline CDR1 reads MNHEY; CDR2 reads SVGAGI. The junction had 3 bases not matched to a gene; V was cut back by 5 bases and J by 3 bases. CDR3 length equals 13 residues. CDR3 region: CASSKGQDYEQYF. In nucleotides, the CDR3 is TGTGCCAGCAGTAAGGGACAGGACTACGAGCAGTACTTC.

The J gene is TRBJ2-7, the V gene TRBV18; D is perhaps TRBD1 (6 bases). The CDR3 covers 13 residues. From germline, CDR1 is KGHSH and CDR2 LQKENI. V dropped 3 bases and J dropped 6 bases, with 12 bases sitting between them. The CDR3 sequence is CASSPDSVAEQYF. As DNA, the CDR3 is TGTGCCAGCTCACCGGACAGCGTGGCCGAGCAGTACTTC.

CDR3 protein: CASSLTKSWRQETQYF. In DNA, the CDR3 is TGCGCCAGCAGCCTCACCAAGTCCTGGAGGCAAGAGACCCAGTACTTC. The genes are TRBV4-1 and TRBJ2-5, with TRBD2 as a possible D gene (5 bases). The V gene lost 4 bases and the J gene lost 2 bases, with 17 bases spanning the gap. The CDR3 contains 16 residues. The germline gives CDR1 MGHRA, CDR2 YSYEKL.